This T cell receptor (beta chain) was sequenced during a study of T cells in Graves' hyperthyroidism and ophthalmopathy. Researchers took RNA transcripts and amplified the TCR beta CDR3 regions from them. Carried out on the TCR CDR3, a first-round RT-PCR used the HTBI primer set. Each CDR3 protein is one row after TCRdb ran MiXCR on the multiplex PCR reads. The data contain a few hundred thousand distinct CDR3 sequences, roughly 50% of them singletons. CDR1 and CDR2 from the germline V gene are SNHLY and FYNNEI. The CDR3 is 15 amino acids. Trimming stripped 8 bases from V and 8 bases from J, with 24 bases between.

This chain connects TRBV2 to TRBJ1-1; a possible D gene is TRBD1 (5 bases). The receptor's source is an adult woman with Graves' disease, either hyperthyroidism or ophthalmopathy (not recorded which). Sequenced sample: peripheral blood or thyroid tissue (not recorded which). As DNA, the CDR3 is TGTGCCAGCGGCTACGGGGTATATCGAGAGGGGGAAGCTTTCTTT. It encodes CASGYGVYREGEAFF.